The 2 T cell receptor beta chains presented below share a single source sample, sequenced in a study of T cell changes during pregnancy in multiple sclerosis. The method was immunoSEQ multiplex PCR; TCRdb's version includes in-frame clones alone and lacks a portion of them. Of about 83,000 clones detected, about 90% appear once; the ten largest clones hold about 3.8%. The sequences come from PBMCs, collected in the first trimester of pregnancy. The receptors originated from a female donor in good health, serving as a control in a pregnancy study. Some clones in this sample may be carry-over from other donors' samples.

This sequence joins TRBV5-6 and TRBJ1-6, with TRBD1 matching 8 bases. The CDR3 has 16 residues. Per germline, CDR1 SGHDT and CDR2 YYEEEE. Trimming removed 0 bases from V and 7 bases from J; junction bases left unmatched: 6. The CDR3 DNA follows: TGTGCCAGCAGCTTGGCAGGGGGCGCGGAAAATTCACCCCTCCACTTT. Protein product: CASSLAGGAENSPLHF.

This clone has only one observation. The J gene is TRBJ1-5, the V gene TRBV27; D is unresolved. The CDR3 covers 14 residues. In germline, CDR1 is MNHEY, CDR2 SMNVEV (reference sequence). Deletions cut 4 bases from V and 0 bases from J, with 7 bases between. CDR3 region: CASSSQNSNQPQHF. Written as DNA, the CDR3 is TGTGCCAGCAGTTCCCAGAATAGCAATCAGCCCCAGCATTTT.